This T cell receptor (beta chain) is drawn from a study of cytomegalovirus exposure and HLA in healthy donors. Overall study: A preliminary data release comprised roughly 80 million unique TCRs obtained from HLA-typed donors. General study points: Reportedly, a later analysis found an Asian-associated ancestry cluster had fewer N-insertions than the approximately 700-donor mean.

In the PCR, 60 Vbeta and 13 Jbeta primers were used. Using immunoSEQ multiplex PCR, the repertoire was profiled, and TCRdb retains in-frame clones only, with some absent. The sample lists 150,000 to 160,000 clones; 79% were seen once. As concerns this clone: The antigen remains unidentified.

The clonotype was recovered from a man aged 25-40 years in good health and CMV-seropositive. What was sequenced was PBMCs.

The CDR3 reads CASSTGTGLVNEQFF. The CDR3 DNA sequence: TGTGCCAGTAGTACCGGGACAGGGTTGGTTAATGAGCAGTTCTTC. The rearrangement uses TRBV19 and TRBJ2-1; 9 bases align to TRBD1. Germline assignment: CDR1 LNHDA and CDR2 SQIVND (reference sequence). The CDR3 spans 15 residues. Germline trimming cut 4 bases from V and 7 bases from J; bases unmatched to any gene: 8.